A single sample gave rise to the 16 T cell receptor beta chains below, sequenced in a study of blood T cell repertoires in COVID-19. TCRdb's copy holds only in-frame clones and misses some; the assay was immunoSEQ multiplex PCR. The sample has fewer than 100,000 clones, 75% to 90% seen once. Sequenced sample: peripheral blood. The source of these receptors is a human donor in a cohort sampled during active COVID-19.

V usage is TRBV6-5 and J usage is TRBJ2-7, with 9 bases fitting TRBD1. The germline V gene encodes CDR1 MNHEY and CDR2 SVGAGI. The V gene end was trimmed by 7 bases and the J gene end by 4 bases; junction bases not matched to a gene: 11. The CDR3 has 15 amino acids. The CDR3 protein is CASNPRGTGRYEQYF. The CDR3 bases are TGTGCCAGCAACCCCCGGGGGACAGGGAGGTACGAGCAGTACTTC.

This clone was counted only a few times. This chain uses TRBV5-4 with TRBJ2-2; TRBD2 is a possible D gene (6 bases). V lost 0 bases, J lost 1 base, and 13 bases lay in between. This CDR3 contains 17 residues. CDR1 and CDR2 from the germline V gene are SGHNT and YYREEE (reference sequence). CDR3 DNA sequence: TGTGCCAGCAGCTTGGGACGGGGGAACCGGAACACCGGGGAGCTGTTTTTT. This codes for CASSLGRGNRNTGELFF.

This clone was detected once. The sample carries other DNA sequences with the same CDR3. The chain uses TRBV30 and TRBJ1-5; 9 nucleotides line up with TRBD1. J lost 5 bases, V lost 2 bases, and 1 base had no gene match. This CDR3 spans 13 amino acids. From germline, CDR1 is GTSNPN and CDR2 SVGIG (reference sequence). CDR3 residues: CAWSRQGDQPQHF. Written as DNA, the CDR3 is TGTGCCTGGAGTAGACAGGGGGATCAGCCCCAGCATTTT.

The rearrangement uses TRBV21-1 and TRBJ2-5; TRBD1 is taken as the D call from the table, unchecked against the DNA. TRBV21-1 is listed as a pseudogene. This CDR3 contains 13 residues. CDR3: CASIGASQETQYF. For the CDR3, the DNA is TGTGCCAGCATAGGGGCAAGCCAAGAGACCCAGTACTTC.

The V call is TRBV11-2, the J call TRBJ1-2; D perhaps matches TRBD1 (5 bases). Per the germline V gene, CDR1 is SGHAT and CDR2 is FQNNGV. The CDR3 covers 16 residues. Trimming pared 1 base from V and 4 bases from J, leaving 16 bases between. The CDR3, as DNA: TGTGCCAGCAGCTTAGGCCTCGGGGGTTTCGGCTATGGCTACACCTTC. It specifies CASSLGLGGFGYGYTF.

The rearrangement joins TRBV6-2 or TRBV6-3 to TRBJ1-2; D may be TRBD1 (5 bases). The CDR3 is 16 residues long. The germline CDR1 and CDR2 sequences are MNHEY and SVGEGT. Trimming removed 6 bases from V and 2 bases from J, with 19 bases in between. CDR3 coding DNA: TGTGCCAGCAGCCATGACAGAGGAGGGCCCAACTATGGCTACACCTTC. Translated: CASSHDRGGPNYGYTF.

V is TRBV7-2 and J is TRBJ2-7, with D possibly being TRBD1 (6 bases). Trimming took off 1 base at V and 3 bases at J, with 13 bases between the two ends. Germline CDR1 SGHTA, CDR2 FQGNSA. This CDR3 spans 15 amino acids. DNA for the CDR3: TGTGCCAGCAGCTTAGGGTTGACAGGTCGCTACGAGCAGTACTTC. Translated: CASSLGLTGRYEQYF.

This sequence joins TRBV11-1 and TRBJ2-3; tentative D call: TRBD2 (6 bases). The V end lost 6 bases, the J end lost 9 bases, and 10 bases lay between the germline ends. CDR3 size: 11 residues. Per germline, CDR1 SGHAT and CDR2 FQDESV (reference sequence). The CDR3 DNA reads TGTGCCAGCAGGGGGAGGTACACGCAGTATTTT. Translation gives CASRGRYTQYF.

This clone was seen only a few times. The CDR3 reads CASSPRQGQETQYF. Here the CDR3 DNA reads TGTGCCAGCAGCCCACGACAGGGGCAAGAGACCCAGTACTTC. The chain recombines TRBV3-1 (or the pseudogene TRBV3-2) with TRBJ2-5; 8 positions agree with TRBD1. The V segment lost 4 bases and the J segment 2 bases; nucleotides outside the gene matches: 3. The germline CDR1 and CDR2 sequences are LGHDT and YNNKEL (reference sequence). This CDR3 is 14 amino acids long.

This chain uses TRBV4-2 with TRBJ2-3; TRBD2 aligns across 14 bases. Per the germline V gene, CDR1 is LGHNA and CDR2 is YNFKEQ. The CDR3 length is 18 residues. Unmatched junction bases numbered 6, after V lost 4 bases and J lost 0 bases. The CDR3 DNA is TGTGCCAGCAGCCTTGGGACTAGCGGGGGCTTCAGCACAGATACGCAGTATTTT. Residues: CASSLGTSGGFSTDTQYF.

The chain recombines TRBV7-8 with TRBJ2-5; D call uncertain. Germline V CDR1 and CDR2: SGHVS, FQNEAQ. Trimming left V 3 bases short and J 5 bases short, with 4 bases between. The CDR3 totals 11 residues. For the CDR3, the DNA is TGTGCCAGCAGCTTTAGTGAGACCCAGTACTTC. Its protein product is CASSFSETQYF.

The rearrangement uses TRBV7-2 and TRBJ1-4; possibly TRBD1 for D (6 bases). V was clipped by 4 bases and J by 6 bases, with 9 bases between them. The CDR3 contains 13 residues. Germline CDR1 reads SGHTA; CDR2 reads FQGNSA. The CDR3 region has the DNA TGTGCCAGCAGCTACGGACAGTATGAAAAACTGTTTTTT. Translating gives CASSYGQYEKLFF. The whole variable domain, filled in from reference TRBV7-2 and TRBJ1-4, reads GAGVSQSPSNKVTEKGKDVELRCDPISGHTALYWYRQSLGQGLEFLIYFQGNSAPDKSGLPSDRFSAERTGGSVSTLTIQRTQQEDSAVYLCASSYGQYEKLFFGSGTQLSVL.

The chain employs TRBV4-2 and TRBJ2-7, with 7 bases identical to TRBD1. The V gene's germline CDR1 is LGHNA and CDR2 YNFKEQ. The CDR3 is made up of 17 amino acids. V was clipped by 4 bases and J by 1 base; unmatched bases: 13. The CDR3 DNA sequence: TGTGCCAGCAGCCTTATATCCGGGACAGATCTTTCCTACGAGCAGTACTTC. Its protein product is CASSLISGTDLSYEQYF.

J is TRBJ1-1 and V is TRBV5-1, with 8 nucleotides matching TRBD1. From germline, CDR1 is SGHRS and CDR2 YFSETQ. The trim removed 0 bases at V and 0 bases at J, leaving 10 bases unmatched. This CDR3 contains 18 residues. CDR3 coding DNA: TGCGCCAGCAGCTTGGGCAGGGGGCGCGGGGAGCTGAACACTGAAGCTTTCTTT. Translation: CASSLGRGRGELNTEAFF.

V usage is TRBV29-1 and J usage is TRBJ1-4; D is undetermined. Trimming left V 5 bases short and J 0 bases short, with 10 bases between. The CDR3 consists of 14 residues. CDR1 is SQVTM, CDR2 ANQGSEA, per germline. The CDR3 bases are TGCAGCGTTCCCGGGGTTTCAACTAATGAAAAACTGTTTTTT. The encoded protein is CSVPGVSTNEKLFF. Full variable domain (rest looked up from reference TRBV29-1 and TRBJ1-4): SAVISQKPSRDICQRGTSLTIQCQVDSQVTMMFWYRQQPGQSLTLIATANQGSEATYESGFVIDKFPISRPNLTFSTLTVSNMSPEDSSIYLCSVPGVSTNEKLFFGSGTQLSVL.

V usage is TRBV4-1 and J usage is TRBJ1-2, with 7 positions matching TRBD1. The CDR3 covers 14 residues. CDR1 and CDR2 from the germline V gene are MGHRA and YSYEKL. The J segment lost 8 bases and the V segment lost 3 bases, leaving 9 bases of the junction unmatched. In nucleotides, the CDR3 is TGCGCCAGCAGCCAGATCGAGGGGGCGCGGGGCTACACCTTC. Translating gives CASSQIEGARGYTF.